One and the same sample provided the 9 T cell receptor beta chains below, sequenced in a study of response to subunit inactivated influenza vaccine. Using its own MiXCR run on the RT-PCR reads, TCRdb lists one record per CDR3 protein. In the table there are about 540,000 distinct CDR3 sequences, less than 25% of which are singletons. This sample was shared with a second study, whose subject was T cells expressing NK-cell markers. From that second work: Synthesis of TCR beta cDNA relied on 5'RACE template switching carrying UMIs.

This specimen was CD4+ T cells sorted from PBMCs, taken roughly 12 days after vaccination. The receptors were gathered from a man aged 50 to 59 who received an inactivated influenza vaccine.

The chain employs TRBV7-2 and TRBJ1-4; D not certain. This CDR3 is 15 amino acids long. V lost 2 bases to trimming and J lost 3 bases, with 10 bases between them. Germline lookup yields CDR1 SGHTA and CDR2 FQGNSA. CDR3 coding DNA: TGTGCCAGCAGCTTATTCCGGGATTCTAATGAAAAACTGTTTTTT. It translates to CASSLFRDSNEKLFF.

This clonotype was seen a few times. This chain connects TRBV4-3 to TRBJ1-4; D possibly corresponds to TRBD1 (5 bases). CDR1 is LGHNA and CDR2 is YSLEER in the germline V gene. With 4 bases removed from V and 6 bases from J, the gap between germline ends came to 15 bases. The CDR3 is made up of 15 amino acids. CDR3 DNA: TGCGCCAGCAGCCTAACGGGACCAGGTGATGAAAAACTGTTTTTT. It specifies CASSLTGPGDEKLFF.

The CDR3 nucleotides are TGCAGTGCGGGCCGGGACGTCACCTACGAGCAGTACTTC. This translates into CSAGRDVTYEQYF. The gene calls are TRBV20-1 and TRBJ2-7; D may correspond to TRBD1 or TRBD2 (5 bases each). Per the germline V gene, CDR1 is DFQATT and CDR2 is SNEGSKA (reference sequence). This CDR3 is 13 amino acids long. V shed 6 bases and J shed 2 bases, with 14 bases lying between them.

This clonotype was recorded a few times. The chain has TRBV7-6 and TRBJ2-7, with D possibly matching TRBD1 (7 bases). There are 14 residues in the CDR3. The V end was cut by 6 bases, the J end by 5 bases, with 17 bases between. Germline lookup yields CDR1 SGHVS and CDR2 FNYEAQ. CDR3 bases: TGTGCCAGCAGGCTAGGCAGGGGGGAAAACGAGCAGTACTTC. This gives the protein CASRLGRGENEQYF.

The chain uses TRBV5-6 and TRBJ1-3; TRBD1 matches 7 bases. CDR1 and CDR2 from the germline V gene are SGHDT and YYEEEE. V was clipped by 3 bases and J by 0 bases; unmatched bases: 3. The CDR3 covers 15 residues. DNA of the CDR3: TGTGCCAGCAGCTGGGACAGCCACTCTGGAAACACCATATATTTT. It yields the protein CASSWDSHSGNTIYF.

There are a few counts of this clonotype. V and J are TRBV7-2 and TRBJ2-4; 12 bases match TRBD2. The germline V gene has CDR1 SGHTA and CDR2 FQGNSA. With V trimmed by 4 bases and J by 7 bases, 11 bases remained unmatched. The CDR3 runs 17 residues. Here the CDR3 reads CASSSQGLAGLWNIQYF. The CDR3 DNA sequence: TGTGCCAGCAGCTCCCAGGGACTAGCGGGCCTTTGGAACATTCAGTACTTC.

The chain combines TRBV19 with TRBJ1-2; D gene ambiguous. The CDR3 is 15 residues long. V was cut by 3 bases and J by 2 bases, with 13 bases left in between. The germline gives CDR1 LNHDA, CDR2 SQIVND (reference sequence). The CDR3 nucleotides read TGTGCCAGTAGTATCGGAGAACTCCGAAACTATGGCTACACCTTC. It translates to CASSIGELRNYGYTF.

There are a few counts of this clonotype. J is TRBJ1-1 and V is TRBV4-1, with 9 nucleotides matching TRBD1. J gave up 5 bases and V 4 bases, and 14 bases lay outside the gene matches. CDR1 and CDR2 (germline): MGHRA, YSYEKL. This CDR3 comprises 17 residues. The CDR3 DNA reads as TGCGCCAGCAGCCCGCACTGGGGGACAGGGATTCGGACTGAAGCTTTCTTT. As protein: CASSPHWGTGIRTEAFF.

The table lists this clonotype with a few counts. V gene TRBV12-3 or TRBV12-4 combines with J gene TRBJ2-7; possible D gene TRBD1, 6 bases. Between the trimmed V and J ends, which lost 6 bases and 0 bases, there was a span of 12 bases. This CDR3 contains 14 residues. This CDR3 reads CASRKNRDSYEQYF. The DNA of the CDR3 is TGTGCCAGCAGAAAAAACAGGGACTCCTACGAGCAGTACTTC.